Described below is a single T cell receptor beta chain sequence and its context. Its antigen specificity is not known. No per-base quality is available; no much larger clone lies one base away. The data are from a study of blood T cells in healthy people across ages (dated by TCRdb to between 2015 and 2016). Regarding the study in general: In model experiments, template switching captured about one uniquely barcoded TCR beta cDNA molecule for every two T cells. Donors of different ages were randomly distributed across sequencing lanes to avoid experimental bias. Age-related changes in TCR beta repertoire diversity were measured in the study by deep sequencing normalized with unique cDNA molecular identifiers. The study analyzed two additional independent replicas of 1 million unique cDNA reads from the same blood draw for two donors, one aged 18 to 30 and one aged 80 or older. Four age groups were formed from the donors: young (average approximately 15 years), middle-aged (approximately 39), aged (about 68) and long-lived (more than 75).

Libraries were prepared through 5' RACE. Sequencing used an Illumina HiSeq 2500. A second PCR of about 6 to 12 cycles was run with a J-beta primer mix and a sample-barcoded 5' primer. A unique molecular identifier was introduced onto each TCR beta cDNA molecule by a template-switch 5' adaptor carrying 12 random nucleotides. Each sample yielded at least 2.5 million CDR3-containing paired-end reads. The Mint cDNA synthesis kit, primed by a TRBC-specific oligonucleotide, was used to synthesize first-strand cDNA from all RNA. All cDNA was treated with uracil-DNA glycosylase and then went through a first 18-cycle PCR with the universal primers M1SS and BC2_uni_R. As for the authors' bioinformatics: For normalization, 1 million high-quality reads were randomly selected from each sample, with every read carrying a distinct molecular identifier. Reads sharing molecular identifiers were discarded rather than binned into consensus sequences. MiTCR, set to a Q25 quality threshold and the strictest error-elimination algorithm, was used for CDR3 identification, clonotype clustering and error correction. A nonparametric unseen species model using Euler transformation provided a lower-bound estimate of total TCR beta diversity. TCRdb reanalyzed the raw reads on its own, using fastp at Q25 for trimming and MiXCR for clone calling, and kept in-frame beta chains. Each entry merges the rows of one CDR3 protein and shows their most common DNA and genes. TCRdb, not the original authors, processed these V and J calls. In this sample the table shows about 970,000 distinct CDR3 sequences, roughly 50% of which occur a single time. Clones ranked in the top ten supply around a fifth of the sample.

The donors were roughly 39 Caucasian individuals from Russia, aged 6 to 90 years, who were systemically healthy. Each donor gave ten milliliters of peripheral blood, collected into EDTA-treated Vacutainer tubes. PBMCs were isolated by Ficoll-Paque density-gradient centrifugation, with at least 6 million obtained per sample. Trizol reagent was used to extract total RNA from the PBMCs, yielding at least 6 micrograms per sample. The percentages of naive CD45RAhigh/CD27high T cells were determined by flow cytometry on a PBMC aliquot from every donor. Summary of the overall study and its limitations: Compared with the aged group, the long-lived group had more naive CD4+ T cells, fewer expanded clones and increased TCR diversity, suggesting age selection. Observed TCR beta diversity correlated strongly with the percentage of naive T cells measured by flow cytometry. Because donor CMV infection status was unknown, age-related changes in expanded clonotypes were potentially confounded. As age increased, observed TCR beta diversity per million T cells dropped in a roughly linear way, and a significant reduction was already evident by age 40. Since profiling was done on bulk unsorted PBMCs, naive and antigen-experienced compartments could not be conclusively compared. Estimates of total diversity based on one million sequenced T cells were regarded as lower bounds and as underestimates.

The material sequenced was blood. The clonotype was recovered from a woman aged 55-75 years in good health.

Read as DNA, the sequence is TGTGCCACCAGCCGAGGGACAGCTGCCACAGATACGCAGTATTTT. The resulting protein is CATSRGTAATDTQYF. The chain is made from TRBV15 and TRBJ2-3, with TRBD1 matching 7 junction bases. Ends trimmed: V by 5 bases, J by 2 bases; bases unmatched to a gene: 7. The germline V gene (reference sequence) specifies LNHNV as CDR1 and YYDKDF as CDR2. Reading from cysteine to phenylalanine, the CDR3 counts 15 amino acids. Only the CDR3 portion is preserved as DNA: 45 bases, with reading frame beginning at the first base.